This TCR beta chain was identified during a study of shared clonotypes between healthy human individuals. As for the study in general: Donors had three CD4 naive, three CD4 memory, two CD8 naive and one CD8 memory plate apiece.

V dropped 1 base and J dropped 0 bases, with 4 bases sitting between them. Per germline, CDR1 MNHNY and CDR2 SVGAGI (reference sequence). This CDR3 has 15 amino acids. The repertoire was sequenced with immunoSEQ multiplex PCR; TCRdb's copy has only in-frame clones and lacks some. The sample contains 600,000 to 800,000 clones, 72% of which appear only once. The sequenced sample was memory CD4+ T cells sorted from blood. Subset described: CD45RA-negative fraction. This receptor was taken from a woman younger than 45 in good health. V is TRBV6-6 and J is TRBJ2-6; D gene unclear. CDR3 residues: CASSYYGSGANVLTF. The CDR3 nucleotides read TGTGCCAGCAGTTACTATGGCTCTGGGGCCAACGTCCTGACTTTC.